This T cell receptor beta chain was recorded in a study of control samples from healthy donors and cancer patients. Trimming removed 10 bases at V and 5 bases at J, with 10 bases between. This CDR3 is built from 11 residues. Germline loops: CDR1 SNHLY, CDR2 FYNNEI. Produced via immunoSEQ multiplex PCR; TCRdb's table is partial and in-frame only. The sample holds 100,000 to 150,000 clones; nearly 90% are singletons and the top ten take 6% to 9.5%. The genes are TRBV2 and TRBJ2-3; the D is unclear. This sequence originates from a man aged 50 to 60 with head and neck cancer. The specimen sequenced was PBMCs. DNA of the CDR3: TGTGCCACCGGATTTGGAGATACGCAGTATTTT. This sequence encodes CATGFGDTQYF.